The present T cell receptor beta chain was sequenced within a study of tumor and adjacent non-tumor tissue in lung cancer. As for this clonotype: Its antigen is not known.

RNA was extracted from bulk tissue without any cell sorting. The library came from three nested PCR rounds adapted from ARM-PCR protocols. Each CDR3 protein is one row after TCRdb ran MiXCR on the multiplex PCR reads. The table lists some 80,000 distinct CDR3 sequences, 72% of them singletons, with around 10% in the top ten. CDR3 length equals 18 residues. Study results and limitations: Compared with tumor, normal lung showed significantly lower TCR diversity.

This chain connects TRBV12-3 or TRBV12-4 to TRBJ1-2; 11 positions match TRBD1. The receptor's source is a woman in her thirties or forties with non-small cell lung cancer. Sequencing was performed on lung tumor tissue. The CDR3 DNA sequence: TGTGACAGTAGAGACTCCGGGACAGGGGGTTTTGGGCGTTATGGCTACACCTTC. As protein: CDSRDSGTGGFGRYGYTF.